Described below is a single T cell receptor (beta chain) sequence and its context. These data are taken from a study of identical twins. TCRdb re-derived calls from the 5' RACE reads in MiXCR, one entry per CDR3 protein. The repertoire holds approximately 230,000 distinct CDR3 sequences, with roughly 13% as singletons. V lost 0 bases, J lost 3 bases, and 9 bases lay in between. CDR3 length equals 14 residues. Germline CDR1 and CDR2: SGDLS and YYNGEE. This TCR derives from a woman under 30 in good health. Sequences were obtained from memory (CD45RO+) T cells sorted from blood. The rearrangement links TRBV9 to TRBJ1-1, with a tentative D call TRBD1 (5 bases). The CDR3 is CASSVGAGYTEAFF. DNA for the CDR3: TGTGCCAGCAGCGTAGGGGCAGGGTACACTGAAGCTTTCTTT. Complete variable domain (other parts from reference TRBV9 and TRBJ1-1): DSGVTQTPKHLITATGQRVTLRCSPRSGDLSVYWYQQSLDQGLQFLIQYYNGEERAKGNILERFSAQQFPDLHSELNLSSLELGDSALYFCASSVGAGYTEAFFGQGTRLTVV.